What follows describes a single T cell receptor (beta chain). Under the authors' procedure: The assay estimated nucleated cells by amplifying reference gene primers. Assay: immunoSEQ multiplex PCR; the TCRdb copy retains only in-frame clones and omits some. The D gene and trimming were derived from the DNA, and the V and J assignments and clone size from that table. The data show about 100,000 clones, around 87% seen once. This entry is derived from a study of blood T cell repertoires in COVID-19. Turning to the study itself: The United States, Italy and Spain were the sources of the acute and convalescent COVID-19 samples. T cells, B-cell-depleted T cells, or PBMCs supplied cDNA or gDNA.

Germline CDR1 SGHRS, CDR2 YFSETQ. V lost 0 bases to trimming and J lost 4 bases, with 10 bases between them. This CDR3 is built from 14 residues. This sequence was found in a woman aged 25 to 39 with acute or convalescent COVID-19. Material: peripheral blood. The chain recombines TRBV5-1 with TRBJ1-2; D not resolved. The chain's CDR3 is CASSLDLSPYGYTF. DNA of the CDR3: TGCGCCAGCAGCTTGGACCTTAGCCCCTATGGCTACACCTTC.